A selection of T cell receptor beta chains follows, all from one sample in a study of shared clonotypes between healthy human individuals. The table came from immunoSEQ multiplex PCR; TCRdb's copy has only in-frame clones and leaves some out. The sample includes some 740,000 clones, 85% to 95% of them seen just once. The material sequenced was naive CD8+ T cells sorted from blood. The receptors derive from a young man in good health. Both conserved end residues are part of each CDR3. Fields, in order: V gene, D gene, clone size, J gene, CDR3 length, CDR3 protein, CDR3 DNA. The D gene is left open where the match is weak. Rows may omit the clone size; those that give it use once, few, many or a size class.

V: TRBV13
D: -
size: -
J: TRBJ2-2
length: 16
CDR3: CASSLGDGGGTGELFF
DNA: TGTGCCAGCAGCTTAGGCGACGGGGGTGGCACCGGGGAGCTGTTTTTT

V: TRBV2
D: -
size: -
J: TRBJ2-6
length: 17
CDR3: CASLLTVSPSGANVLTF
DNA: TGTGCCAGCCTATTGACCGTAAGTCCCTCTGGGGCCAACGTCCTGACTTTC

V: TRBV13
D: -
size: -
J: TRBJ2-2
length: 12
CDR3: CASSTRAGELFF
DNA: TGTGCCAGCAGCACCCGGGCCGGGGAGCTGTTTTTT

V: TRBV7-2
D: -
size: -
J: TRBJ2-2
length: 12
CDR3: CASNLNTGELFF
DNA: TGTGCCAGCAACCTTAACACCGGGGAGCTGTTTTTT

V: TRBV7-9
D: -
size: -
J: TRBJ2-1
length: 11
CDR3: CASSLLGGQFF
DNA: TGTGCCAGCAGCTTACTCGGGGGGCAGTTCTTC

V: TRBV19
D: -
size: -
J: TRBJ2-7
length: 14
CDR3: CASSPRTDSGEQYF
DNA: TGTGCCAGTAGTCCCCGGACAGACTCGGGGGAGCAGTACTTC

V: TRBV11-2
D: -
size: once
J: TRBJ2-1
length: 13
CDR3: CASSLIGNNEQFF
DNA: TGTGCCAGCAGCTTAATCGGAAACAATGAGCAGTTCTTC

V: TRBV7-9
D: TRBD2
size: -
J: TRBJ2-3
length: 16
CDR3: CASSLVLAGVPDTQYF
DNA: TGTGCCAGCAGCTTAGTTTTAGCGGGAGTTCCAGATACGCAGTATTTT

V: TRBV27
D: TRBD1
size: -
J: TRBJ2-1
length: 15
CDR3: CASSSGQGSYNEQFF
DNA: TGTGCCAGCAGCTCGGGACAGGGCTCCTACAATGAGCAGTTCTTC

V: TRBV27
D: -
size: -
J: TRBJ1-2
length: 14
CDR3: CASSLGGGSYGYTF
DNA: TGTGCCAGCAGTTTGGGAGGGGGAAGCTATGGCTACACCTTC

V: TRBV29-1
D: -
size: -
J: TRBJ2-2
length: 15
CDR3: CSVVTGRSNTGELFF
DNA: TGCAGCGTTGTCACTGGCAGGTCGAACACCGGGGAGCTGTTTTTT

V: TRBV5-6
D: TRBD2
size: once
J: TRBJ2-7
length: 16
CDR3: CASSVGTSGSFYEQYF
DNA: TGTGCCAGCAGCGTCGGGACTAGCGGGTCCTTCTACGAGCAGTACTTC

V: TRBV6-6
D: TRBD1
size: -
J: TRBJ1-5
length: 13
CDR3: CASNQGAGQPQHF
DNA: TGTGCCAGCAATCAGGGGGCAGGTCAGCCCCAGCATTTT

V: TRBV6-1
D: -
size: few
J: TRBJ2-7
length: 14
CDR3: CASSERYQAHEQYF
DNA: TGTGCCAGCAGTGAACGGTACCAGGCCCACGAGCAGTACTTC

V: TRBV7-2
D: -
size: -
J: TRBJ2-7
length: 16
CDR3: CASSLSPGTRAYEQYF
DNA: TGTGCCAGCAGCTTAAGCCCCGGGACAAGGGCGTACGAGCAGTACTTC

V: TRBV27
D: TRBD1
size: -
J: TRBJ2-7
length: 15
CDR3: CASSHQGAKTYEQYF
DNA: TGTGCCAGCAGTCATCAGGGGGCCAAGACCTACGAGCAGTACTTC

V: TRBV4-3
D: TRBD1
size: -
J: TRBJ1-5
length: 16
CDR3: CASSLEAGTAVWPQHF
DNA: TGCGCCAGCAGCCTTGAGGCCGGGACAGCTGTGTGGCCCCAGCATTTT

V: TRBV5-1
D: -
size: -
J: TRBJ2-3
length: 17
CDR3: CASSEPFANTGTDTQYF
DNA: TGCGCCAGCAGTGAACCCTTTGCTAATACCGGCACAGATACGCAGTATTTT

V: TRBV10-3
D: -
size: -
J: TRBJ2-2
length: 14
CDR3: CAISERGVTGELFF
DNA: TGTGCCATCAGTGAGCGGGGTGTCACCGGGGAGCTGTTTTTT

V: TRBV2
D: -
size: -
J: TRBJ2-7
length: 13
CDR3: CASNRLEGYEQYF
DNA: TGTGCCAGCAACAGACTAGAGGGCTACGAGCAGTACTTC

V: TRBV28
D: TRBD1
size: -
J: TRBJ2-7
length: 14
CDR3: CASSFLTGVGEQYF
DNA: TGTGCCAGCAGTTTTTTAACAGGGGTCGGCGAGCAGTACTTC

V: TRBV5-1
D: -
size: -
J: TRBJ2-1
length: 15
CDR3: CASSLEPGTYNEQFF
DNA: TGCGCCAGCAGCTTGGAACCTGGCACCTACAATGAGCAGTTCTTC

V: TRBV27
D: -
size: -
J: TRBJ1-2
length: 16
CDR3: CASSLWAGAGRGGYTF
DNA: TGTGCCAGCAGTTTATGGGCCGGGGCGGGTAGGGGTGGCTACACCTTC

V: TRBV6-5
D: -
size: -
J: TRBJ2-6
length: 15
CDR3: CASSSGAVVANVLTF
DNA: TGTGCCAGCAGTAGTGGGGCCGTTGTGGCCAACGTCCTGACTTTC

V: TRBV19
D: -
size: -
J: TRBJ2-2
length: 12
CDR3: CASTGRPGELFF
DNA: TGTGCCAGTACTGGGCGCCCCGGGGAGCTGTTTTTT

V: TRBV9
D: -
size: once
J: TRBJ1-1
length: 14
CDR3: CASSVPGDLTEAFF
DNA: TGTGCCAGCAGCGTACCGGGAGACCTCACTGAAGCTTTCTTT

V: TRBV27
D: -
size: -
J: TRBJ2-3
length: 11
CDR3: CASSLMDTQYF
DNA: TGTGCCAGCAGTCTTATGGATACGCAGTATTTT

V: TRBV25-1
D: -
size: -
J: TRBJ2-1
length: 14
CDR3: CASSGESSYNEQFF
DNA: TGTGCCAGCAGCGGGGAAAGCTCCTACAATGAGCAGTTCTTC

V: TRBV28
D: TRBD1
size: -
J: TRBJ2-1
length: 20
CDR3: CASGPKRSSSGQGATHEQFF
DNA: TGTGCCAGCGGTCCTAAGAGGTCCTCATCAGGACAGGGAGCGACGCATGAGCAGTTCTTC

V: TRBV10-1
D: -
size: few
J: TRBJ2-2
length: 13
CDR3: CASSPWESGELFF
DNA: TGCGCCAGCAGCCCTTGGGAGTCGGGGGAGCTGTTTTTT

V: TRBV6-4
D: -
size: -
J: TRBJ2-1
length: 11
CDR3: CASSDSVKQFF
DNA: TGTGCCAGCAGTGACTCTGTAAAGCAGTTCTTC

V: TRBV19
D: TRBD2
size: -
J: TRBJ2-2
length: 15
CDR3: CATPARGVGSGELFF
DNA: TGTGCCACCCCCGCCCGGGGGGTCGGATCCGGGGAGCTGTTTTTT

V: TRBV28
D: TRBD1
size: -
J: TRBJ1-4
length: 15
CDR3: CASSDLDRGNEKLFF
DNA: TGTGCCAGCTCCGACCTAGACAGGGGTAATGAAAAACTGTTTTTT

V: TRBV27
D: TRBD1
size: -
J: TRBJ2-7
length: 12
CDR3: CASRTGSGEQYF
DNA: TGTGCCAGCAGGACAGGGTCGGGGGAGCAGTACTTC

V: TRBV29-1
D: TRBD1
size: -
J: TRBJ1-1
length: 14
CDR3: CSAGTGVAITEAFF
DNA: TGCAGCGCAGGGACAGGGGTAGCGATCACTGAAGCTTTCTTT

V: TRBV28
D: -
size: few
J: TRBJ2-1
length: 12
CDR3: CASSRSYNEQFF
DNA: TGTGCCAGCAGCCGCTCCTACAATGAGCAGTTCTTC

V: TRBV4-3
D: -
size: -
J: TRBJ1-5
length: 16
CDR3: CASSQERRGGNQPQHF
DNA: TGCGCCAGCAGCCAAGAGAGACGTGGGGGCAATCAGCCCCAGCATTTT

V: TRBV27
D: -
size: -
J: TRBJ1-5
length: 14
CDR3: CASSDYRDQQPQHF
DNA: TGTGCCAGCAGTGACTACAGGGACCAGCAGCCCCAGCATTTT

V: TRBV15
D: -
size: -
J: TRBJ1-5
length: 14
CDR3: CATSIRDSNQPQHF
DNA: TGTGCCACCAGCATCAGAGATAGCAATCAGCCCCAGCATTTT

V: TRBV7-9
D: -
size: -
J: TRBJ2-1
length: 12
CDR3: CASRPDPNQQFF
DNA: TGTGCCAGCAGACCCGACCCAAATCAGCAGTTCTTC

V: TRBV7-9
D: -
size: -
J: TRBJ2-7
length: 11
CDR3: CASSSRVEQYF
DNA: TGTGCCAGCAGCTCCCGGGTGGAGCAGTACTTC

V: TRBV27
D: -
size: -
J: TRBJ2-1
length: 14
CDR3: CASSLARGYNEQFF
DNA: TGTGCCAGCAGTTTAGCCAGAGGGTACAATGAGCAGTTCTTC

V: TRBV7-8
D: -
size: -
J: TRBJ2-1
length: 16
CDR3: CASSFWSPSSYNEQFF
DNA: TGTGCCAGCAGCTTTTGGAGCCCGAGCTCCTACAATGAGCAGTTCTTC

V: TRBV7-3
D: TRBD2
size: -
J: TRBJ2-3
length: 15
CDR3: CASRVSGSLSDTQYF
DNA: TGTGCCAGCAGGGTGAGCGGGAGTCTATCAGATACGCAGTATTTT

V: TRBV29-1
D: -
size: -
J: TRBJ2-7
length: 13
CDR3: CSVQDRVSYEQYF
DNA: TGCAGCGTTCAGGACAGAGTCTCCTACGAGCAGTACTTC

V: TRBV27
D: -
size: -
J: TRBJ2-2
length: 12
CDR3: CASSLWDGELFF
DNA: TGTGCCAGCAGTTTGTGGGACGGGGAGCTGTTTTTT

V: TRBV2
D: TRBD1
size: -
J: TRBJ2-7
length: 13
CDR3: CASAGGVAYEQYF
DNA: TGTGCCAGTGCAGGGGGAGTCGCCTACGAGCAGTACTTC

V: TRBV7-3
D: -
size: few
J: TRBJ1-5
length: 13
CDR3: CASSLTGNQPQHF
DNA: TGTGCCAGCAGCCTTACTGGCAATCAGCCCCAGCATTTT

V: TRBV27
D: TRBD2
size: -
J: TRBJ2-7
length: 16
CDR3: CASSNLLAGVGYEQYF
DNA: TGTGCCAGCAGTAACCTACTAGCGGGAGTAGGATACGAGCAGTACTTC

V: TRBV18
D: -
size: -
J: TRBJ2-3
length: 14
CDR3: CASSPYTSTDTQYF
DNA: TGTGCCAGCTCACCCTACACTAGCACAGATACGCAGTATTTT

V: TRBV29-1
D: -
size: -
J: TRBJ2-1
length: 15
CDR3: CSHNGPEGSYNEQFF
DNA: TGCAGTCATAACGGCCCGGAGGGCTCCTACAATGAGCAGTTCTTC

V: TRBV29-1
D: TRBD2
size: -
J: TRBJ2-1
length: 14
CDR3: CSGVPGLAYNEQFF
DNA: TGCAGCGGTGTACCGGGACTAGCGTACAATGAGCAGTTCTTC

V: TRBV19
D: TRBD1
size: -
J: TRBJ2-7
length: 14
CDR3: CASSTRGTAYEQYF
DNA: TGTGCCAGTAGTACTAGGGGGACAGCCTACGAGCAGTACTTC

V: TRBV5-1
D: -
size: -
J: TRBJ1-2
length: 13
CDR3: CASSSGTLYGYTF
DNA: TGCGCCAGCAGCTCCGGGACGCTATATGGCTACACCTTC

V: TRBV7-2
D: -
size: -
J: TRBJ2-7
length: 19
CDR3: CASSLRRRGGLIRREEQYF
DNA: TGTGCCAGCAGCTTAAGGAGGAGGGGCGGACTGATCCGCCGGGAAGAGCAGTACTTC